The following is a T cell receptor beta chain sequence with its context. Its cognate antigen has yet to be identified. No much larger clone is present one base from it, and per-base qualities are unavailable. The data were obtained in a study of T cells in localized non-small cell lung cancer (dated by TCRdb to 2018 to 2020). Describing the broader study: The study analyzed T cell repertoires of hundreds of early-stage NSCLC patients, comparing tumors and uninvolved tumor-adjacent lungs. The cohort comprised some 220 treatment-naïve NSCLC patients with resected, localized lung tumors. A mean age of roughly 66 years was recorded for the NSCLC patients, of whom 129 were male and about a hundred were female.

At diagnosis, tumor, uninvolved tumor-adjacent lung and peripheral blood were collected and then preserved as a mix of FFPE and fresh-frozen material. For TCR repertoire profiling, the blood samples were analyzed as peripheral blood mononuclear cells. Overall study outcomes, separate from this receptor: Because of the exploratory design, TCR variables were selected using unadjusted p-values without false-discovery rate correction. Uninvolved tumor-adjacent lung showed the highest T cell clonality, higher than tumor, which suggests more focused antigenic responses in the uninvolved tumor-adjacent lung. A median of roughly 50 of the top 100 tumor clones turned up in the paired uninvolved adjacent lung, and 25 to 30 of those clones also ranked among the top 100 of that same adjacent lung. Because multi-region sequencing of the tumors was not done, intratumor heterogeneity could not be ruled out. Longer overall survival was associated with higher blood T cell density, whereas shorter survival was associated with higher adjacent-lung clonality.

TCR beta CDR3 regions were sequenced from DNA using the immunoSEQ Assay. Under the source paper's analysis protocol: T cell density was computed as TCR beta template counts normalized to usable DNA estimated by amplifying housekeeping genes. Using the preseqR package, richness was estimated by extrapolating to 120,000 templates for tissue samples and 400,000 templates for PBMC samples. Clonality was taken to be one minus Pielou's evenness. Tissue-enriched TCRs were identified through differential abundance testing performed on productive amino-acid clonotypes, with a minimum total count of 5 and an alpha of 0.1. The Jaccard Index and the Morisita Overlap Index were used to measure repertoire overlap between compartments. GLIPH clustered TCR beta CDR3s with public tetramer-defined viral CDR3s; viral motifs required at least three viral sequences plus V-gene enrichment. Imported from immuneACCESS, the table was reduced by TCRdb to in-frame sequences with V and J called. These copies leave out some clones; in studies compared against another copy, an unresolved V gene accounts for under half, and the cause of the remainder is not known. That table supplies the V and J calls and clone size; D and trimming were determined from the DNA. This sample has nearly 35,000 clones in its table, and around 93% of those were observed once. 12% of the sample rests with the top ten.

At the junction V is shortened by 2 bases and J by 0 bases, with 11 bases in between. CDR1 WSHSY and CDR2 SAAADI are derived from the germline V gene. The CDR3 measures 16 amino acids from cysteine to phenylalanine. CDR3 DNA only is kept here, 48 bases in frame from base 1. The input for sequencing was peripheral blood mononuclear cells, taken before any cancer treatment. The chain is encoded by TRBV10-2 joined to TRBJ2-1; no D segment can be confidently identified. This receptor was taken from a female donor over 55 with stage II lung adenocarcinoma. The CDR3 protein sequence reads: CASSEGSWSSYNEQFF. In nucleotides, the sequence is TGCGCCAGCAGTGAGGGTAGCTGGAGCTCCTACAATGAGCAGTTCTTC.